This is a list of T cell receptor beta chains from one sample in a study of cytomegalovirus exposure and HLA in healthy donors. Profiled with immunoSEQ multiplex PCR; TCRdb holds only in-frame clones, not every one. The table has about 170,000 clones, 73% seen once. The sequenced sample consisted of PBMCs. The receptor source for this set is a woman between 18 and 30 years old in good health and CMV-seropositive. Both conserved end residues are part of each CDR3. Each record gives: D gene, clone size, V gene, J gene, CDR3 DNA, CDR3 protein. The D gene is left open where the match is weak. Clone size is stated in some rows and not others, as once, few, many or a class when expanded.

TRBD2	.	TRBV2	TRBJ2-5	TGTGCCAGCAGTGCGGGGAGGGCCCCTCAAGAGACCCAGTACTTC	CASSAGRAPQETQYF
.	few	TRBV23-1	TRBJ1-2	TGCGCCAGCACGCCAGGGTGGGGCTACACCTTC	CASTPGWGYTF
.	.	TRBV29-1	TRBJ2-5	TGCAGCGTTGAGTTACAGTTGGGCGAGACCCAGTACTTC	CSVELQLGETQYF
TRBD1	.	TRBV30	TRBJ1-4	TGTGCCTGGAGGATGGACAGGTCTGCAACTAATGAAAAACTGTTTTTT	CAWRMDRSATNEKLFF
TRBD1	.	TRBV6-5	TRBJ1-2	TGTGCCAGCAGTCAGGGGGCGTACTATGGCTACACCTTC	CASSQGAYYGYTF
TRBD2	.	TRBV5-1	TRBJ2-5	TGCGCCAGCAGTCGGGAGGCTAGCGGGGAACAAGAGACCCAGTACTTC	CASSREASGEQETQYF
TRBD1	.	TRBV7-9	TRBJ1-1	TGTGCCAGCAGGCTCGCCGGGACAGGGCGCATGAACACTGAAGCTTTCTTT	CASRLAGTGRMNTEAFF
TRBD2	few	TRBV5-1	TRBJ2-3	TGCGCCAGCAGCTTGGGAGGGCGGGGGGCAGATACGCAGTATTTT	CASSLGGRGADTQYF
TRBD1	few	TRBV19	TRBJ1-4	TGTGCCAGTACCTCGGACAGGGGGCTCGAAAAACTGTTTTTT	CASTSDRGLEKLFF
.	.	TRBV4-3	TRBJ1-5	TGCGCCAGCAGCCAAGATAGGCGGCCCAATCAGCCCCAGCATTTT	CASSQDRRPNQPQHF
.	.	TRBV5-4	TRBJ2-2	TGTGCCAGCAGCTCACGTCCCGGGACATCTACCGGGGAGCTGTTTTTT	CASSSRPGTSTGELFF
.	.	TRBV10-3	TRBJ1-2	TGTGCCATCAGTGAGTCGATGGGAGTCAATCGCTACACCTTC	CAISESMGVNRYTF
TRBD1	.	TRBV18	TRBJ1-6	TGTGCCAGCTCACAAGGACAGGGGGATAATTCACCCCTCCACTTT	CASSQGQGDNSPLHF
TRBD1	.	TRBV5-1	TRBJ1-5	TGCGCCAGCAGCTTGACCGGGACAGGGGGCAAGGAGCCCCAGCATTTT	CASSLTGTGGKEPQHF
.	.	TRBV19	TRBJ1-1	TGTGCCAGTAGTATTGGCGCGCGGTTGGGTGAAGCTTTCTTT	CASSIGARLGEAFF